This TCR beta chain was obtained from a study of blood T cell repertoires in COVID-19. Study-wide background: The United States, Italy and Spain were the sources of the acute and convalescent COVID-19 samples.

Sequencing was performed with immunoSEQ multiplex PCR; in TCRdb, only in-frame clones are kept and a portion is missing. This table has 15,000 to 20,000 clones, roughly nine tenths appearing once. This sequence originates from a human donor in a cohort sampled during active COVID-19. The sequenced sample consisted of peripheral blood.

The CDR3 sequence: CASKASGRGYTGELFF. For the CDR3, the DNA is TGTGCCAGTAAGGCTAGCGGGAGGGGTTACACCGGGGAGCTGTTTTTT. V is TRBV19 and J is TRBJ2-2; 12 bases are shared with TRBD2. J lost 3 bases, V lost 7 bases, and 6 bases had no gene match. CDR1 is LNHDA, CDR2 SQIVND, per germline (reference sequence). This CDR3 is built from 16 residues.